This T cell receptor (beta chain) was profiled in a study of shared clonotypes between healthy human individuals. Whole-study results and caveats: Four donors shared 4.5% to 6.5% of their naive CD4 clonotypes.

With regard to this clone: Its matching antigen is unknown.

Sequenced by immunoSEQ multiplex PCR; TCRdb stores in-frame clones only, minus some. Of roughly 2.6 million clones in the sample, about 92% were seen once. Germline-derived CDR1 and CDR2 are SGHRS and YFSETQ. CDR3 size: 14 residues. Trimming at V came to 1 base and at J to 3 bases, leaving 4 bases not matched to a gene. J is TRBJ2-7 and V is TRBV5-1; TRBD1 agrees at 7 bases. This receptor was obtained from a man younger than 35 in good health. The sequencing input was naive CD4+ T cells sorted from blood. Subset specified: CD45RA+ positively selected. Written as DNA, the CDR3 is TGCGCCAGCAGCTTGCGACAGGGATTCTACGAGCAGTACTTC. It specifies CASSLRQGFYEQYF.